This T cell receptor beta chain was captured by sequencing in a study of identical twins. TCRdb passed the 5' RACE reads through MiXCR, listing each CDR3 protein once. In the table there are some 1,600,000 distinct CDR3 sequences, 25% to 35% of which are singletons. Healthy Caucasians made up all donors. Study-level findings and limits: Out-of-frame alpha sequences common to twins exhibited an excess of low generation probability. Insertions were fewer in abundant cord blood beta clonotypes, whereas memory repertoires showed none of this pattern. Twins shared beta out-of-frame sequences in excess, but this excess was weaker.

The CDR3 spans 13 residues. Trimming stripped 5 bases from V and 3 bases from J, with 11 bases between. Germline V gives CDR1 SEHNR, CDR2 FQNEAQ (reference sequence). In regard to this clonotype: Its target is not known.

Sequenced input: cord blood. This receptor was obtained from a newborn girl in good health. The chain employs TRBV7-9 and TRBJ2-7, with a possible D match to TRBD1 (6 bases). The CDR3 reads CASSPGAVYEQYF. CDR3 bases: TGTGCCAGCAGCCCAGGGGCGGTCTACGAGCAGTACTTC.